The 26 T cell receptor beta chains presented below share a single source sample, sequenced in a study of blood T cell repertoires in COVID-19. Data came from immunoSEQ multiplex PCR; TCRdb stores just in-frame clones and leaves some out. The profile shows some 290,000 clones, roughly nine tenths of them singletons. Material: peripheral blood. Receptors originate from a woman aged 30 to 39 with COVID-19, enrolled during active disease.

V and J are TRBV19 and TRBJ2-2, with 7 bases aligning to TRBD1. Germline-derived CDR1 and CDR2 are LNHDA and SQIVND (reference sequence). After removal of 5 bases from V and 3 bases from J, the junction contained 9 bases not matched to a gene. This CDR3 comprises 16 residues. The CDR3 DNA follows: TGTGCCAGTAGTTCCGGACAGGACGGGGACACCGGGGAGCTGTTTTTT. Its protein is CASSSGQDGDTGELFF.

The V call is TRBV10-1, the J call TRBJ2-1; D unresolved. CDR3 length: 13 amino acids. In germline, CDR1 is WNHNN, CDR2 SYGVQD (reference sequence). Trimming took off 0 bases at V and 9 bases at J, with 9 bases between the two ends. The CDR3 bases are TGCGCCAGCAGTGAGTCGAATAGAGGTGAGCAGTTCTTC. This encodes CASSESNRGEQFF.

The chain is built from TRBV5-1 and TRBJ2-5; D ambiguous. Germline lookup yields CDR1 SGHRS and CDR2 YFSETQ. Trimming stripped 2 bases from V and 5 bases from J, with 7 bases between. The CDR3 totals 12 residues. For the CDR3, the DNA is TGCGCCAGCAGCTTTTTCCGGGAGACCCAGTACTTC. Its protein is CASSFFRETQYF. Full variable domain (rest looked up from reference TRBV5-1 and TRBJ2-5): KAGVTQTPRYLIKTRGQQVTLSCSPISGHRSVSWYQQTPGQGLQFLFEYFSETQRNKGNFPGRFSGRQFSNSRSEMNVSTLELGDSALYLCASSFFRETQYFGPGTRLLVL.

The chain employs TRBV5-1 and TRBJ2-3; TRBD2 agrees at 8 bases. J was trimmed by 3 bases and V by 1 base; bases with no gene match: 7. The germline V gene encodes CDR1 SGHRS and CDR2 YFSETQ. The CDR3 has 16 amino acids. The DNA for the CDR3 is TGCGCCAGCAGCTTGATAGCGGGGTCTTTAACAGATACGCAGTATTTT. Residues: CASSLIAGSLTDTQYF.

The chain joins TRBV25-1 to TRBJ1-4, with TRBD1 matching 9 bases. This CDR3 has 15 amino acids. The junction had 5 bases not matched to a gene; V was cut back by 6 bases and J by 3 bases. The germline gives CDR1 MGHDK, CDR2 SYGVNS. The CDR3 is CASRGQGMANEKLFF. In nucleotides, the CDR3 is TGTGCCAGCAGGGGACAGGGAATGGCTAATGAAAAACTGTTTTTT. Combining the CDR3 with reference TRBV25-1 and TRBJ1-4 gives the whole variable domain EADIYQTPRYLVIGTGKKITLECSQTMGHDKMYWYQQDPGMELHLIHYSYGVNSTEKGDLSSESTVSRIRTEHFPLTLESARPSHTSQYLCASRGQGMANEKLFFGSGTQLSVL.

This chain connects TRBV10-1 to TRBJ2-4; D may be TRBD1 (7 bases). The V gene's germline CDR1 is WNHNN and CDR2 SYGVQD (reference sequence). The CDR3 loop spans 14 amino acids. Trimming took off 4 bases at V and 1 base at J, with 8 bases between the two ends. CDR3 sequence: CASSAGGAKNIQYF. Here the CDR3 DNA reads TGCGCCAGCAGTGCAGGGGGGGCCAAAAACATTCAGTACTTC.

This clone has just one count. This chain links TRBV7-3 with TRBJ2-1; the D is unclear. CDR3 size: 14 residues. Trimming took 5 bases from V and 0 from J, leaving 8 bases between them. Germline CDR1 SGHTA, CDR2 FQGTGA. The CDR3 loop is CASSVDGSYNEQFF. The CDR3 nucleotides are TGTGCCAGCAGCGTAGATGGCTCCTACAATGAGCAGTTCTTC.

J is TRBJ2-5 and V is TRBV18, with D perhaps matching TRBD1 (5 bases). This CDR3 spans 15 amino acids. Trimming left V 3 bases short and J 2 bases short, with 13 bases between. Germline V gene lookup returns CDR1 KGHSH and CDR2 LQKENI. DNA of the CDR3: TGTGCCAGCTCACCCATATCTGGGGCTCAAGAGACCCAGTACTTC. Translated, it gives CASSPISGAQETQYF. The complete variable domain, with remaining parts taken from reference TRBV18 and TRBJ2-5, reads NAGVMQNPRHLVRRRGQEARLRCSPMKGHSHVYWYRQLPEEGLKFMVYLQKENIIDESGMPKERFSAEFPKEGPSILRIQQVVRGDSAAYFCASSPISGAQETQYFGPGTRLLVL.

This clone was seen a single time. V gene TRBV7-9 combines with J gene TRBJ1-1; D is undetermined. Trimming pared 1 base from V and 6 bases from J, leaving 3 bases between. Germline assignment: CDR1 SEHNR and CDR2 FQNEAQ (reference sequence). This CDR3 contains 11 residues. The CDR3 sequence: CASSLVAEAFF. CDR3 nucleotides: TGTGCCAGCAGCTTAGTAGCTGAAGCTTTCTTT.

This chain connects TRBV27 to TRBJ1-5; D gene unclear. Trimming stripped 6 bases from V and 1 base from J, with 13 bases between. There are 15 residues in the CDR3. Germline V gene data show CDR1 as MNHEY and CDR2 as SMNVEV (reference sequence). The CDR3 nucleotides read TGTGCCAGCAGCTATGGTTTCATGAGCAATCAGCCCCAGCATTTT. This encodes CASSYGFMSNQPQHF.

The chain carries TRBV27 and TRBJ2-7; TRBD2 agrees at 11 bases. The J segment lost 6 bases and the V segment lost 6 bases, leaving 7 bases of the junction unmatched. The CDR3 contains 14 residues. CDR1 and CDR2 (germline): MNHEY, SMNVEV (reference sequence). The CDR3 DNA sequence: TGTGCCAGCAGCCGCGGACTAGCGGGCATCGAGCAGTACTTC. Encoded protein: CASSRGLAGIEQYF.

CDR3 coding DNA: TGTGCCAGCAGCGTAGGCAGTCTCGAAGCTTTCTTT. Translation: CASSVGSLEAFF. J is TRBJ1-1 and V is TRBV9; D is undetermined. Germline values: CDR1 SGDLS, CDR2 YYNGEE. The ends were cut back, 0 bases at V and 8 bases at J, with 8 bases in the middle. The CDR3 is 12 amino acids. Drawing the rest from reference TRBV9 and TRBJ1-1, the complete variable domain is DSGVTQTPKHLITATGQRVTLRCSPRSGDLSVYWYQQSLDQGLQFLIQYYNGEERAKGNILERFSAQQFPDLHSELNLSSLELGDSALYFCASSVGSLEAFFGQGTRLTVV.

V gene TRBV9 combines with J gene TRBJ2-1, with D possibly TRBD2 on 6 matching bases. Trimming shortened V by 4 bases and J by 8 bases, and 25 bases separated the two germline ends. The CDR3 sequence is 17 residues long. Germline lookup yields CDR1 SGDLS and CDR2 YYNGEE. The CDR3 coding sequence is TGTGCCAGCAGCCCCCGACGGGGCAGGGCGGGATCGCATGAGCAGTTCTTC. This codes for CASSPRRGRAGSHEQFF.

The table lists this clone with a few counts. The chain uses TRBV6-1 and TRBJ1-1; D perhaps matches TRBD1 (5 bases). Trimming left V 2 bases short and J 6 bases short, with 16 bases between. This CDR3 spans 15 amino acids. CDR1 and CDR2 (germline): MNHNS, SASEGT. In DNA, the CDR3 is TGTGCCAGCAGTGAACACCCGGACACGTCGTCTGAAGCTTTCTTT. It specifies CASSEHPDTSSEAFF.

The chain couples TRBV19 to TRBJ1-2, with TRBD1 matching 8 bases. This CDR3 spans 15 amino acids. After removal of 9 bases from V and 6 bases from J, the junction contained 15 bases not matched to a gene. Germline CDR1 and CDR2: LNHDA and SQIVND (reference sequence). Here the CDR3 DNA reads TGTGCCAGCCGACAGGGGTGGGGGTCCCTAGATGGCTACACCTTC. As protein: CASRQGWGSLDGYTF. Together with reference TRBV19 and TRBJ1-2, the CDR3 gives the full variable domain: DGGITQSPKYLFRKEGQNVTLSCEQNLNHDAMYWYRQDPGQGLRLIYYSQIVNDFQKGDIAEGYSVSREKKESFPLTVTSAQKNPTAFYLCASRQGWGSLDGYTFGSGTRLTVV.

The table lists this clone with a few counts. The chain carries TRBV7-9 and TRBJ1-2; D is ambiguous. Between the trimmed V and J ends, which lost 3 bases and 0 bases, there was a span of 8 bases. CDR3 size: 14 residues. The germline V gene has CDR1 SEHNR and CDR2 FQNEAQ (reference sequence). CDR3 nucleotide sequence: TGTGCCAGCAGCTTTGGGCAGACTAACTATGGCTACACCTTC. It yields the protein CASSFGQTNYGYTF.

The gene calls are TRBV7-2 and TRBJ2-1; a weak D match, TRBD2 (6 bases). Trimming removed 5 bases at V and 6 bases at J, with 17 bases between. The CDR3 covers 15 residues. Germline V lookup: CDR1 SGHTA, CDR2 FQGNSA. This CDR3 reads CASSVLDYHTNEQFF. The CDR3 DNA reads TGTGCCAGCAGCGTTTTGGACTACCACACCAATGAGCAGTTCTTC. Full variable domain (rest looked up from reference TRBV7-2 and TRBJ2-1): GAGVSQSPSNKVTEKGKDVELRCDPISGHTALYWYRQSLGQGLEFLIYFQGNSAPDKSGLPSDRFSAERTGGSVSTLTIQRTQQEDSAVYLCASSVLDYHTNEQFFGPGTRLTVL.

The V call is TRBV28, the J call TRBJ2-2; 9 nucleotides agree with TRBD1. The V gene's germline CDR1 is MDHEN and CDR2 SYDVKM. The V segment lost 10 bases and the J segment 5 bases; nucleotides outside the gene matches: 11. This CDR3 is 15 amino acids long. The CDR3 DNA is TGTGCCATCCAGACACAGGGGGCAGGGACCGGGGAGCTGTTTTTT. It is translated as CAIQTQGAGTGELFF.

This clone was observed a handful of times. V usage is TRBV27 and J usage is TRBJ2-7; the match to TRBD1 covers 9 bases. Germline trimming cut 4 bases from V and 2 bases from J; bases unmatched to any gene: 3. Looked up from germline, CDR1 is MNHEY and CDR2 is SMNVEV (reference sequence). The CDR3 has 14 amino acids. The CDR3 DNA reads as TGTGCCAGCAGTTGGGGGACAGGGCCCTACGAGCAGTACTTC. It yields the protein CASSWGTGPYEQYF.

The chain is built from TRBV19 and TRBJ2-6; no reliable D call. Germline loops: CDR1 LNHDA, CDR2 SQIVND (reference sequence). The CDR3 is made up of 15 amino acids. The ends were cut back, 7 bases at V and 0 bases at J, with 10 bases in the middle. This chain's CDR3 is CASIEPGSGANVLTF. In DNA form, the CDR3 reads TGTGCCAGTATTGAACCGGGCTCTGGGGCCAACGTCCTGACTTTC.

CDR3 nucleotide sequence: TGTGCCTGGAGTGGCAGGAACTATGGCTACACCTTC. It yields the protein CAWSGRNYGYTF. The chain joins TRBV30 to TRBJ1-2; D ambiguous. The CDR3 runs to 12 residues. V lost 1 base and J lost 2, with 5 bases in between. Germline V gives CDR1 GTSNPN, CDR2 SVGIG (reference sequence).

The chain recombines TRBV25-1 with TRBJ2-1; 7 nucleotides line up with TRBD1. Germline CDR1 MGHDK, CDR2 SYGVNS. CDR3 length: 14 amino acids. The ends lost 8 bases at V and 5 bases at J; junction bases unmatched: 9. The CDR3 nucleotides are TGTGCCAGCCAGACAGGGTTGGGAAACAATGAGCAGTTCTTC. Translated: CASQTGLGNNEQFF.

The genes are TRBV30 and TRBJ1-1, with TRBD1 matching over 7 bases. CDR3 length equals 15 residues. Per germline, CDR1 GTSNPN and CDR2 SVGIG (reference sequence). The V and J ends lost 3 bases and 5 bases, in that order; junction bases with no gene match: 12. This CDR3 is CAWSEGAGEATEAFF. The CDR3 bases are TGTGCCTGGAGCGAGGGGGCAGGGGAGGCGACTGAAGCTTTCTTT.

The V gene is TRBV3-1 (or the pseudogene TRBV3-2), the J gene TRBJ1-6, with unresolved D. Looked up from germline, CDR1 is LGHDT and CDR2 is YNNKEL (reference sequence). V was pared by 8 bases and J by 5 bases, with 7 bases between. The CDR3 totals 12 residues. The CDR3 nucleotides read TGTGCCAGCGCGCCGAATAATTCACCCCTCCACTTT. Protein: CASAPNNSPLHF.

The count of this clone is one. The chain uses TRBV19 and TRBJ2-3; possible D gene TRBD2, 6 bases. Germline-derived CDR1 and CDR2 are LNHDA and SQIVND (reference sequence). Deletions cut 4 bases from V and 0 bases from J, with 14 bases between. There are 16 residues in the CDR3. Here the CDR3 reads CASSRLGETSTDTQYF. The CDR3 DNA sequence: TGTGCCAGTAGTAGACTAGGGGAGACTAGCACAGATACGCAGTATTTT.

CDR3 region: CASSSTGTSGNTIYF. In nucleotides, the CDR3 is TGTGCCAGCAGCTCCACAGGGACATCTGGAAACACCATATATTTT. The rearrangement links TRBV7-9 to TRBJ1-3, with TRBD1 as a possible D gene (6 bases). In germline, CDR1 is SEHNR, CDR2 FQNEAQ (reference sequence). The CDR3 length is 15 residues. The V end was cut by 4 bases, the J end by 1 base, with 11 bases between.